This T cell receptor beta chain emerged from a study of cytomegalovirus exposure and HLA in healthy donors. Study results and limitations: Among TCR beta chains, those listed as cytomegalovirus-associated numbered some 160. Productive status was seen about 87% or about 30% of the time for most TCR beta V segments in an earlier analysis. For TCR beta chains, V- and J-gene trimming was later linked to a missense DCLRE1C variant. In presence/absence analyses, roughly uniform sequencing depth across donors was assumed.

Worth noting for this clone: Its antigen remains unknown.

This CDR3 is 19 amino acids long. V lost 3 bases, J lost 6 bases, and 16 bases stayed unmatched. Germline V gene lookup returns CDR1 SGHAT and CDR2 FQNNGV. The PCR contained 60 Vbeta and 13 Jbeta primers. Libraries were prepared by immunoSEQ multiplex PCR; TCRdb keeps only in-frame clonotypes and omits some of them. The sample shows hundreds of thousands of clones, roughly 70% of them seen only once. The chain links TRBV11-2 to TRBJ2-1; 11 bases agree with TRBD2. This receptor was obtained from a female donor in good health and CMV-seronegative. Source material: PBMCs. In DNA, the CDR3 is TGTGCCAGCAGCTTCCCAACCAGTTATAGCGGGAGGGCCGGCAATGAGCAGTTCTTC. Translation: CASSFPTSYSGRAGNEQFF.